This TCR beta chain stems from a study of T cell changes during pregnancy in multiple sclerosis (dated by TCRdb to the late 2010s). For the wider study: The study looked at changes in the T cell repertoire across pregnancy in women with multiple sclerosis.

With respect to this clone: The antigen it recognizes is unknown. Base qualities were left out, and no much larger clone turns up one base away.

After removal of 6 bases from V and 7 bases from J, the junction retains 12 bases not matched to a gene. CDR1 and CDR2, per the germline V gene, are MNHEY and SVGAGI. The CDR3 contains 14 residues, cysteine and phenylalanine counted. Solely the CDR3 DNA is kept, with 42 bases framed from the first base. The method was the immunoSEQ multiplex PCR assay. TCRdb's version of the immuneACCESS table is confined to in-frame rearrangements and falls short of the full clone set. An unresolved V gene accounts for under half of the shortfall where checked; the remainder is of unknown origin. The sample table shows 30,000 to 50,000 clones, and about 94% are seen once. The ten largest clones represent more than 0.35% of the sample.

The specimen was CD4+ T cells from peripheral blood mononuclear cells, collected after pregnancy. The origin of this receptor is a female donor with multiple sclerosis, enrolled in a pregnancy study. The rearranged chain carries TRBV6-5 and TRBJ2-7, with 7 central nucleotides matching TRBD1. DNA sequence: TGTGCCAGCAGCAAAGGACAGGCGCTCGGGGAGCAGTACTTC. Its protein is CASSKGQALGEQYF.